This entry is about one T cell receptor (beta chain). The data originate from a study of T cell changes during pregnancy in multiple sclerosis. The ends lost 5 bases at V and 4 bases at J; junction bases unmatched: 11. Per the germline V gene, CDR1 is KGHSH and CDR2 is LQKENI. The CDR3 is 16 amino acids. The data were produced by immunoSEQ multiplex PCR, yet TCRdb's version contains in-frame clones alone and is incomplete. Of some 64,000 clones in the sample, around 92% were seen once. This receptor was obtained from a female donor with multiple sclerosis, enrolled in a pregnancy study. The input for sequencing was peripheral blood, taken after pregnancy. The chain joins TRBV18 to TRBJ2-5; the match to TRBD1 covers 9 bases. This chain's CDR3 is CASSISSGQGSETQYF. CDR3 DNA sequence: TGTGCCAGCTCAATATCATCGGGACAGGGATCAGAGACCCAGTACTTC.